This is a list of T cell receptor beta chains from one sample in a study of blood T cells in healthy people across ages. TCRdb re-analysed the 5' RACE reads in MiXCR, keeping a single row per CDR3 protein. The sample gives over a million distinct CDR3 sequences, approximately 26% of which show up once; around 0.75% is in the top ten. The same sample was also studied in work on T cells of mothers and their children.

The sequenced sample consisted of blood. These receptors originate from a girl aged 2-10 years in good health. Each CDR3 is given with its conserved first and last residue. The order of the fields is clone size, V gene, J gene, D gene, CDR3 protein, CDR3 DNA. A D gene is named only where the DNA matches it firmly. A row's size may be missing; if present it is once, few, many or a size class.

>few|TRBV3-1|TRBJ1-1|NA
CASRGGDTEAFF
TGTGCCAGCAGGGGCGGCGACACTGAAGCTTTCTTT
>few|TRBV5-6|TRBJ1-4|NA
CASSRWVQAKGNEKLFF
TGTGCCAGCAGCCGCTGGGTCCAAGCGAAGGGTAATGAAAAACTGTTTTTT
>NA|TRBV5-5|TRBJ2-2|TRBD1
CASSGTGGLGAAGELFF
TGTGCCAGCAGCGGGACAGGGGGCCTCGGGGCTGCCGGGGAGCTGTTTTTT
>NA|TRBV19|TRBJ2-5|TRBD1
CASSDGQGVEQYF
TGTGCCAGTTCCGATGGACAGGGGGTTGAGCAGTACTTC
>few|TRBV11-2|TRBJ2-2|NA
CASSLGHGSGELFF
TGTGCCAGCAGCTTAGGGCACGGGTCCGGGGAGCTGTTTTTT
>NA|TRBV4-1|TRBJ2-1|TRBD2
CASSQARGGSGVEQFF
TGCGCCAGCAGCCAAGCCCGGGGGGGTAGCGGGGTTGAGCAGTTCTTC
>few|TRBV20-1|TRBJ2-1|TRBD2
CSARGLAGDLHEQFF
TGCAGTGCTAGGGGACTAGCGGGGGACCTTCATGAGCAGTTCTTC
>NA|TRBV6-6|TRBJ2-1|NA
CASSAYRAGEQFF
TGTGCCAGCAGTGCATACAGGGCGGGTGAACAGTTCTTC
>NA|TRBV7-3|TRBJ1-2|NA
CASSLVGGGDGYTF
TGTGCCAGCAGCCTCGTCGGGGGAGGGGATGGCTACACCTTC
>NA|TRBV20-1|TRBJ2-7|TRBD2
CSANSASGGYEQYF
TGCAGTGCTAATTCGGCTAGCGGGGGCTACGAGCAGTACTTC
>few|TRBV5-1|TRBJ1-2|NA
CASSVNQGIGHGYTF
TGCGCCAGCAGCGTCAACCAAGGGATCGGGCATGGCTACACCTTC
>few|TRBV25-1|TRBJ2-2|NA
CASSEWGGRNTGELFF
TGTGCCAGCAGTGAATGGGGCGGCCGGAACACCGGGGAGCTGTTTTTT
>few|TRBV4-1|TRBJ1-4|NA
CASSQEGGENEKLFF
TGCGCCAGCAGCCAAGAGGGGGGAGAAAATGAAAAACTGTTTTTT
>few|TRBV5-6|TRBJ1-2|NA
CASSFGRENTF
TGTGCCAGCAGCTTCGGCAGGGAGAACACCTTC
>NA|TRBV7-2|TRBJ1-5|TRBD1
CASSQGQGGQPQHF
TGTGCCAGCAGCCAAGGACAGGGAGGTCAGCCCCAGCATTTT
>NA|TRBV29-1|TRBJ2-3|TRBD1
CSAEDAGTGATDTQYF
TGCAGCGCAGAGGACGCTGGGACAGGAGCCACAGATACGCAGTATTTT
>few|TRBV5-1|TRBJ2-1|NA
CASSYRMINNEQFF
TGCGCCAGCAGTTACAGAATGATTAACAATGAGCAGTTCTTC
>few|TRBV15|TRBJ2-7|TRBD1
CATSSELATGTAFEQYF
TGTGCCACCAGCAGCGAGTTAGCTACCGGGACAGCCTTCGAGCAGTACTTC
>NA|TRBV11-2|TRBJ2-5|TRBD1
CASSPGQRLETQYF
TGTGCCAGCAGCCCGGGACAGCGGTTGGAGACCCAGTACTTC
>NA|TRBV9|TRBJ1-1|TRBD1
CASSVGGDARQGAEAFF
TGTGCCAGCAGCGTAGGAGGGGATGCAAGACAGGGGGCTGAAGCTTTCTTT
>NA|TRBV29-1|TRBJ1-3|NA
CSGLSTGNTIYF
TGCAGCGGTCTATCAACTGGAAACACCATATATTTT
>NA|TRBV5-1|TRBJ1-4|NA
CASSFAPWQATNEKLFF
TGCGCCAGCAGCTTTGCCCCCTGGCAGGCAACTAATGAAAAACTGTTTTTT
>NA|TRBV29-1|TRBJ2-1|NA
CSVNGGRPYNEQFF
TGCAGCGTCAATGGGGGGAGGCCCTACAATGAGCAGTTCTTC
>few|TRBV20-1|TRBJ1-2|NA
CSARDIGGTIYGYTF
TGCAGTGCTAGAGATATCGGCGGGACAATCTATGGCTACACCTTC
>NA|TRBV4-1|TRBJ1-2|NA
CASSHLFLEVGEDGYTF
TGCGCCAGCAGCCACCTGTTTCTAGAAGTCGGCGAGGATGGCTACACCTTC
>few|TRBV6-1|TRBJ1-2|TRBD1
CASSPNAQGIYGYTF
TGTGCCAGCAGCCCCAACGCACAGGGGATCTATGGCTACACCTTC